The 9 T cell receptor beta chains reported below all come from one sample, sequenced in a study of T cells after yellow fever vaccination. One entry per CDR3 protein results from TCRdb running MiXCR on the 5' RACE reads. The sample lists about 340,000 distinct CDR3 sequences, about an eighth occurring once. The source was CD4+ T cells sorted from PBMCs, collected 15 days after the yellow fever booster vaccination. Receptors were obtained from a man in his late teens or twenties who received the YFV17D yellow fever vaccine.

J is TRBJ2-5 and V is TRBV21-1; TRBD2, the table's D call, lacks a check against the DNA. TRBV21-1 is a listed pseudogene. The CDR3 sequence is 17 residues long. The CDR3 region has the DNA TGTGCCAGCACCCTGAGGCCACTAGCGGGGGGTAAAGAGACCCAGTACTTC. This gives the protein CASTLRPLAGGKETQYF.

This clonotype was seen a few times. The rearrangement links TRBV2 to TRBJ2-7; 10 bases map to TRBD1. The V gene's germline CDR1 is SNHLY and CDR2 FYNNEI. J gave up 6 bases and V 4 bases, and 6 bases lay outside the gene matches. This CDR3 spans 14 amino acids. The CDR3 nucleotides read TGTGCCAGCAGTGCTTGGACAGGGGGGAGCGAGCAGTACTTC. Its protein is CASSAWTGGSEQYF.

This clonotype has at least ten counts. The rearrangement links TRBV21-1 to TRBJ2-1. TRBV21-1 is a pseudogene locus. There are 17 residues in the CDR3. In DNA, the CDR3 is TGTGCCAGCAGCAAAGCGCTTCGCGGAAGCTCCTACAATGAGCAGTTCTTC. Protein product: CASSKALRGSSYNEQFF.

This rearrangement joins TRBV18 to TRBJ2-5; D is undetermined. The CDR3 length is 14 residues. Germline V CDR1 and CDR2: KGHSH, LQKENI. V gave up 2 bases and J gave up 0 bases, with 7 bases separating them. The CDR3 DNA is TGTGCCAGCTCACCAAACACAGACCAAGAGACCCAGTACTTC. It specifies CASSPNTDQETQYF.

The chain has TRBV12-3 or TRBV12-4 and TRBJ2-7; the D gene is possibly TRBD2 (6 bases). The CDR3 contains 15 residues. The germline V and J ends were trimmed by 2 bases and 5 bases, with 16 bases remaining between them. The DNA for the CDR3 is TGTGCCAGCAGTTTAAGGAGGGCCTTATACCACGAGCAGTACTTC. Its translation: CASSLRRALYHEQYF.

The V and J genes are TRBV6-5 and TRBJ2-2, with 7 bases lining up with TRBD1. Trimming at V came to 0 bases and at J to 8 bases, leaving 12 bases not matched to a gene. Germline CDR1 and CDR2: MNHEY and SVGAGI. This CDR3 comprises 17 residues. CDR3 protein: CASSYSPLTGSGGELFF. The CDR3 DNA reads TGTGCCAGCAGTTACTCCCCTTTGACAGGGTCGGGGGGGGAGCTGTTTTTT.

This clonotype appeared a few times. The rearrangement links TRBV18 to TRBJ2-1; possibly TRBD1 for D (6 bases). Germline V CDR1 and CDR2: KGHSH, LQKENI. This CDR3 region has 15 residues. Deletions cut 3 bases from V and 2 bases from J, with 11 bases between. The DNA for the CDR3 is TGTGCCAGCTCACCGATGGCAGGGGCCTACAATGAGCAGTTCTTC. Its translation: CASSPMAGAYNEQFF.

This chain connects TRBV2 to TRBJ1-1; D gene uncertain. The CDR3 is made up of 12 amino acids. Deletions cut 3 bases from V and 9 bases from J, with 11 bases between. The V gene's germline CDR1 is SNHLY and CDR2 FYNNEI. CDR3 DNA: TGTGCCAGCAGTGACTCCGGGCGTAAAGCTTTCTTT. It is translated as CASSDSGRKAFF.

In this sample, this clonotype turned up many times. The V call is TRBV5-1, the J call TRBJ1-4, with TRBD1 as a possible D gene (5 bases). Trimming cost V 2 bases and J 14 bases, with 16 bases left between them. The CDR3 totals 13 residues. Germline CDR1 reads SGHRS; CDR2 reads YFSETQ. The CDR3 spells CASSFQGSGVLFF. As DNA, the CDR3 is TGCGCCAGCAGCTTTCAGGGCTCCGGTGTTCTGTTTTTT.